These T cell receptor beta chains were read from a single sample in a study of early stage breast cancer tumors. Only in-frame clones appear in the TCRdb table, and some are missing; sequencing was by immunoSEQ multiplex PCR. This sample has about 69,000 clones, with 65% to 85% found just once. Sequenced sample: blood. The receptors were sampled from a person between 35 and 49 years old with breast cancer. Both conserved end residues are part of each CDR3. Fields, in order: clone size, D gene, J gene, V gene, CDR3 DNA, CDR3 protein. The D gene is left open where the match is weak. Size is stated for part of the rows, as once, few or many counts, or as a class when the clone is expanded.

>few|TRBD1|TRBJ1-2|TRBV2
TGTGCCAGCAGGGGGGCAGGGGGAAACTATGGCTACACCTTC
CASRGAGGNYGYTF
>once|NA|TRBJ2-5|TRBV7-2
TGTGCCAGCAGCCCCGGACAGCCCGGGGCCCAGTACTTC
CASSPGQPGAQYF
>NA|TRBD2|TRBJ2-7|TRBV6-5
TGTGCCAGCAGTGCCTTAGCGGGGGTGAAAGAGCAGTACTTC
CASSALAGVKEQYF
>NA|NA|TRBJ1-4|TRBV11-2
TGTGCCAGCAGCTCGTCAGGGCCTAGTAATGAAAAACTGTTTTTT
CASSSSGPSNEKLFF
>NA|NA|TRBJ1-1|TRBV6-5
TGTGCCAGCAGGGGCGGTCCTACCAATGAAGCTTTCTTT
CASRGGPTNEAFF
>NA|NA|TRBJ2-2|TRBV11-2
TGTGCCAGCAGCCAGGGACTCCCCAACACCGGGGAGCTGTTTTTT
CASSQGLPNTGELFF
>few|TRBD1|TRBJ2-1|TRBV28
TGTGCCAGTGGACAGGGCTACAATGAGCAGTTCTTC
CASGQGYNEQFF
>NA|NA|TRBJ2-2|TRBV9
TGTGCCAGCAGCGTAGGGAGATCCGGGGAGCTGTTTTTT
CASSVGRSGELFF
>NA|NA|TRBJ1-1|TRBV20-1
TGCAGTGCTAAAGGTGGGACTGAAGCTTTCTTT
CSAKGGTEAFF
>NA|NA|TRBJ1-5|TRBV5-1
TGCGCCAGCAGCCATAGGAACCATAGCGGATATAGCAATCAGCCCCAGCATTTT
CASSHRNHSGYSNQPQHF
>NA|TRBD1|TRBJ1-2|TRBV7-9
TGTGCCAGCAGCTATGGACAGGGGAACTATGGCTACACCTTC
CASSYGQGNYGYTF
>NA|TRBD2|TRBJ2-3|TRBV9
TGTGCCAGCAGCGTAGAATCTAGCGGTCGCACAGATACGCAGTATTTT
CASSVESSGRTDTQYF
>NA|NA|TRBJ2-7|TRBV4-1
TGCGCCAGCAGCCAGGGGGCTTACGAGCAGTACTTC
CASSQGAYEQYF
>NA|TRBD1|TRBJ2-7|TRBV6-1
TGTGCCAGCAGTGAAGGGACAGGGACCTTCGACGAGCAGTACTTC
CASSEGTGTFDEQYF
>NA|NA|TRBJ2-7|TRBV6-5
TGTGCCAGCAGTTACGACAGGAATGGAGAATACGAGCAGTACTTC
CASSYDRNGEYEQYF
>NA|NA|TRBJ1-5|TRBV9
TGTGCCAGCAGCCTTTCAGACAATTATCAGCCCCAGCATTTT
CASSLSDNYQPQHF
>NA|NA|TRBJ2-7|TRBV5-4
TGTGCCAGCAGCTTGGCCCCTGGGGCTACCTACGAGCAGTACTTC
CASSLAPGATYEQYF
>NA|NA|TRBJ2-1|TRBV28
TGTGCCAGCAGTTTACTTAGGCATGAGCAGTTCTTC
CASSLLRHEQFF
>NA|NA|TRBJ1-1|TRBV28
TGTGCCAGCAGATCGGGAAGCACTGAAGCTTTCTTT
CASRSGSTEAFF
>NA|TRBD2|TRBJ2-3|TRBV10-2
TGCGCCAGCAGTGACATATGGCCTAGCGGGGCCGAAGATACGCAGTATTTT
CASSDIWPSGAEDTQYF
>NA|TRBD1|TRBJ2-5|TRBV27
TGTGCCAGCAGTGGGACAGGGAAAGAGACCCAGTACTTC
CASSGTGKETQYF
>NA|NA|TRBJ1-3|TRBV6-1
TGTGCCAGCAGTGAATACAGGGCGGTCTCTGGAAACACCATATATTTT
CASSEYRAVSGNTIYF
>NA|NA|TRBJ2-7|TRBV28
TGTGCCAGCAGTTTACTCCGGGACAATTCCTACGAGCAGTACTTC
CASSLLRDNSYEQYF
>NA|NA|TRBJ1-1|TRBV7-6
TGTGCCAGCAGCTTATACGGGGAAGGCACTGAAGCTTTCTTT
CASSLYGEGTEAFF
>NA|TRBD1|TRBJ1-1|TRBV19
TGTGCCAGTAGTATAAATTCAGGGGGAGGTGAAGCTTTCTTT
CASSINSGGGEAFF
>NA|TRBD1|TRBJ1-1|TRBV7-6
TGTGCCAGCAGCTCAGGGGGTTCGAACACTGAAGCTTTCTTT
CASSSGGSNTEAFF
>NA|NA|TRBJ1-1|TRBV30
TGTGCCTACCGCCGGGACCTAAGGGCTTTCTTT
CAYRRDLRAFF
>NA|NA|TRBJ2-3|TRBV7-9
TGTGCCAGCGGGGACGGGTACACCACTAGCACAGATACGCAGTATTTT
CASGDGYTTSTDTQYF
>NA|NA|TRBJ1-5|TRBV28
TGTGCCAGCAGTGAAAGCAATCAGCCCCAGCATTTT
CASSESNQPQHF
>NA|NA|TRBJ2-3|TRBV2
TGTGCCAGCAGTGAACGGGGTAGCACAGATACGCAGTATTTT
CASSERGSTDTQYF
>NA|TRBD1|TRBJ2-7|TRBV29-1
TGCAGTGTCAAGGGGGCGGGCGAGCAGTACTTC
CSVKGAGEQYF
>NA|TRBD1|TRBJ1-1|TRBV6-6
TGTGCCAGCTCAGACAGGGGGAACACTGAAGCTTTCTTT
CASSDRGNTEAFF
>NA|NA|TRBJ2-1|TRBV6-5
TGTGCCAGCAGTTCCTACCGGGACATCTACAATGAGCAGTTCTTC
CASSSYRDIYNEQFF
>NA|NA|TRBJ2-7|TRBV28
TGTGCCAGCAGGACAACAACCCCCTACGAGCAGTACTTC
CASRTTTPYEQYF
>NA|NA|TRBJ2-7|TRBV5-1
TGCGCCAGCAGCTTGGGCTGGACTGCATCCTACGAGCAGTACTTC
CASSLGWTASYEQYF
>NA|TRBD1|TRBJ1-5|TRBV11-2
TGTGCCAGCAGCTCGAGACAGGGGGCAAAGCCCCAGCATTTT
CASSSRQGAKPQHF
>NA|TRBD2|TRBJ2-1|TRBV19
TGTGCCAGTAGTCCAGCGGGAGGGACCGATGAGCAGTTCTTC
CASSPAGGTDEQFF
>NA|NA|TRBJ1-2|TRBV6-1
TGTGCCAGCAGTGAAGCCTCAGGGACTAACTATGGCTACACCTTC
CASSEASGTNYGYTF
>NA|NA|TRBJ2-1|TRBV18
TGTGCCAGCTCACCACCGGCAGGGTACAATGAGCAGTTCTTC
CASSPPAGYNEQFF
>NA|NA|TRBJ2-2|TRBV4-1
TGCGCCAGCAGCCAAGAACAGACGAACACCGGGGAGCTGTTTTTT
CASSQEQTNTGELFF
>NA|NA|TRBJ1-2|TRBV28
TGTGCCAGCAGCCCAACAGTCTATGGCTACACCTTC
CASSPTVYGYTF
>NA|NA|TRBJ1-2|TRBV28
TGTGCCAGCAGTTCCAGGGGTCGGGAGGGCTACACCTTC
CASSSRGREGYTF
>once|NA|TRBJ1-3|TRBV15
TGTGCCACCAGCAGAGTAAGAGGTTCCATCTCTGGAAACACCATATATTTT
CATSRVRGSISGNTIYF
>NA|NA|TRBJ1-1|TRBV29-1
TGCAGCGTTGGTTCAGGGGTTGTGAACACTGAAGCTTTCTTT
CSVGSGVVNTEAFF
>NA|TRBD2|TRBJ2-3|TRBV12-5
TGTGCTAGTGGACCCAGGACTAGCGGGAGGTCAAGAGTTGCAGATACGCAGTATTTT
CASGPRTSGRSRVADTQYF
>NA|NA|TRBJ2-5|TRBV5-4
TGTGCCAGCAGAGTAGGGACCCCGTACCAAGAGACCCAGTACTTC
CASRVGTPYQETQYF